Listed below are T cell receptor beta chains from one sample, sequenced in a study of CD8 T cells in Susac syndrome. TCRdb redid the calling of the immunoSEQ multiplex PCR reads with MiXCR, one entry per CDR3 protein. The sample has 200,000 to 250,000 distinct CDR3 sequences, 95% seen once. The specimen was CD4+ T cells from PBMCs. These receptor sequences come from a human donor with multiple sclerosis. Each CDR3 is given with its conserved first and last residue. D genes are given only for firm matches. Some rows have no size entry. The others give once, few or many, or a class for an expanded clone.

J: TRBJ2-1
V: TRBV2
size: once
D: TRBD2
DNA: TGTGCCAGCAGTGAAGGGACTAGCGGGAGCAATGAGCAGTTCTTC
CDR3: CASSEGTSGSNEQFF

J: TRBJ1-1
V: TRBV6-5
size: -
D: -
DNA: TGTGCCAGCAGTTACCTGACAGGGAACACTGAAGCTTTCTTT
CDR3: CASSYLTGNTEAFF

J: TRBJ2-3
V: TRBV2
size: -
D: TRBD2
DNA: TGTGCCAGCAGTGGACAGCCAAAAAATCTAGCGGGAGATACGCAGTATTTT
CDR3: CASSGQPKNLAGDTQYF

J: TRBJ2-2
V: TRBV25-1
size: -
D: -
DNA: TGTGCCAGCAGTGCCCGTGACACCGGGGAGCTGTTTTTT
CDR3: CASSARDTGELFF

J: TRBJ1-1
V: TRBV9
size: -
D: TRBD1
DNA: TGTGCCAGCAGCGAGAGACAGGGGGCTGAAGCTTTCTTT
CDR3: CASSERQGAEAFF

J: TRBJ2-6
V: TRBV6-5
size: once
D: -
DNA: TGTGCCAGCAGTTGGGACAAGGCCAACGTCCTGACTTTC
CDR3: CASSWDKANVLTF

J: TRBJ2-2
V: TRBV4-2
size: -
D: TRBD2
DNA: TGTGCCAGCAGCCAAGGTCAGGGACTAGCGGGAGGGAACACCGGGGAGCTGTTTTTT
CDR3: CASSQGQGLAGGNTGELFF

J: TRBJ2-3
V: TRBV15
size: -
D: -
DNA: TGTGCCACCTGGGACTCCGGGCTCACAGATACGCAGTATTTT
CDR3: CATWDSGLTDTQYF

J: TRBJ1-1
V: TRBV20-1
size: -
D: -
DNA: TGCAGTGTCTCCCGGGGGGGACCGAGAGGAGCTTTCTTT
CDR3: CSVSRGGPRGAFF

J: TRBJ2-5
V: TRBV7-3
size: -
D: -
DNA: TGTGCCAGCAGCTTATTCCCGGGGGAGACCCAGTACTTC
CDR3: CASSLFPGETQYF

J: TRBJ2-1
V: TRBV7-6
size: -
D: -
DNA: TGTGCCAGCAGCGACGACAGCGATTCCTACAATGAGCAGTTCTTC
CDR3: CASSDDSDSYNEQFF

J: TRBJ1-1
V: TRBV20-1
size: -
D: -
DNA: TGCAGTGCTGACAGGACCAACACTGAAGCTTTCTTT
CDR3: CSADRTNTEAFF

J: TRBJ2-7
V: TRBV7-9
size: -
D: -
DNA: TGTGCCAGCAGCTCGACCGCAGGGCTAAAGGGGTACGAGCAGTACTTC
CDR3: CASSSTAGLKGYEQYF

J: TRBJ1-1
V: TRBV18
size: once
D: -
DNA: TGTGCCAGCTCACCAATTCTACAGGACACTGAAGCTTTCTTT
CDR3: CASSPILQDTEAFF

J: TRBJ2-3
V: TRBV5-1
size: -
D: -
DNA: TGCGCCAGCAGCTTTGGGGGAATCAGCACAGATACGCAGTATTTT
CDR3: CASSFGGISTDTQYF

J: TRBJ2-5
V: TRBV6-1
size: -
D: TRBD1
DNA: TGTGCCAGCACCCTAGGACAGGGGGCGGCTCAGACGGAGACCCAGTACTTC
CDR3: CASTLGQGAAQTETQYF

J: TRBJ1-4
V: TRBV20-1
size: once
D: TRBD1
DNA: TGCAGTGCTAGACCGGGACAGGGGGTTCGGAGTGAAAAACTGTTTTTT
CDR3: CSARPGQGVRSEKLFF

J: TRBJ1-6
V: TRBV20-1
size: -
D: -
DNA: TGCAGTGCAACCCACGATTCGGGTGACTCACCCCTCCACTTT
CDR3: CSATHDSGDSPLHF

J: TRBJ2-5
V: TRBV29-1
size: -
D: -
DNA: TGCAGCGTTGGGGGGCCAGCTCCCCAAGAGACCCAGTACTTC
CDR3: CSVGGPAPQETQYF

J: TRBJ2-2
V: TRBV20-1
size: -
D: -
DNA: TGCAGTGCTTACTCGAACACCGGGGAGCTGTTTTTT
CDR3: CSAYSNTGELFF

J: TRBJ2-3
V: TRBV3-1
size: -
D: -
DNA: TGTGCCAGCAGCCAAGATCCGCCAGATACGCAGTATTTT
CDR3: CASSQDPPDTQYF

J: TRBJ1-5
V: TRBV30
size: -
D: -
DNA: TGTGCCTGGAAGTCTAGGCAGGGCGCGGATCAGCCCCAGCATTTT
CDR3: CAWKSRQGADQPQHF

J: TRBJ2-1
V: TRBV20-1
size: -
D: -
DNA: TGCAGTGCTGTAAATCCTCTGGGGGCATACAATGAGCAGTTCTTC
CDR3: CSAVNPLGAYNEQFF

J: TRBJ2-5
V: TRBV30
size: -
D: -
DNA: TGTGCCTCCCGGGACCAAGAGACCCAGTACTTC
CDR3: CASRDQETQYF

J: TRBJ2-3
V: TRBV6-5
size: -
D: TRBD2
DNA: TGTGCCAGCACAAACCGCGGGAGAGGGTCAGATACGCAGTATTTT
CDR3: CASTNRGRGSDTQYF

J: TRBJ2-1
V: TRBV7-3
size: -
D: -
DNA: TGTGCCAGCAGCTTGATCGCTAGCGTCGATGAGCAGTTCTTC
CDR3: CASSLIASVDEQFF

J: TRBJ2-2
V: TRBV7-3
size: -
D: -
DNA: TGTGCCAGCAGCTCAGGACTCCCCGGGGAGCTGTTTTTT
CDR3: CASSSGLPGELFF

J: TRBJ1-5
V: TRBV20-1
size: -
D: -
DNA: TGCAGTGCTAGTGACCAGTCTTATAGCAATCAGCCCCAGCATTTT
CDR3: CSASDQSYSNQPQHF

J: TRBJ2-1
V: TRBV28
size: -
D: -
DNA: TGTGCCAGCAGTTTTTATTCCGGGACATTCTACAATGAGCAGTTCTTC
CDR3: CASSFYSGTFYNEQFF

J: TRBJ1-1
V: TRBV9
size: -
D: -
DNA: TGTGCCAGCAGCGTAGTCCCCTCAGCGAACACTGAAGCTTTCTTT
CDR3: CASSVVPSANTEAFF

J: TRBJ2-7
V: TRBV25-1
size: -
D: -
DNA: TGTGCCAGCAGTGCAACTAGCAGGGGCGAGCAGTACTTC
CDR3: CASSATSRGEQYF

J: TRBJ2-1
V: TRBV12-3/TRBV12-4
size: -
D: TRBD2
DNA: TGTGCCAGCAGTTCTGCCGGGACTACCCCCGCCAATGAGCAGTTCTTC
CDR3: CASSSAGTTPANEQFF

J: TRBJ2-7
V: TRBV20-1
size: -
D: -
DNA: TGCAGTGCTAGAGCTGACTCATCCTACGAGCAGTACTTC
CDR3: CSARADSSYEQYF

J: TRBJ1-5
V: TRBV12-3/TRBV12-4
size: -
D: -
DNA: TGTGCCAGCAGTTTGGAGTTGGGCAATCAGCCCCAGCATTTT
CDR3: CASSLELGNQPQHF

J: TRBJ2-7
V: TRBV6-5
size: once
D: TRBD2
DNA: TGTGCCAGCAGTTACGGGGCGGGGGGACCCTACGAGCAGTACTTC
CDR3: CASSYGAGGPYEQYF